A single sample is the source of the 11 T cell receptor beta chains below, sequenced in a study of blood T cell repertoires in COVID-19. Profiled with immunoSEQ multiplex PCR; TCRdb holds only in-frame clones, not every one. The sample has under 200,000 clones, roughly four fifths seen once. The sequencing input was PBMCs or T cells enriched from blood (not recorded which). These receptors were taken from a man aged 50-60 years who had recovered from COVID-19.

The chain has TRBV4-1 and TRBJ1-2; weak D call: TRBD1 (5 bases). V lost 4 bases and J lost 4, with 16 bases in between. The germline V gene encodes CDR1 MGHRA and CDR2 YSYEKL. This CDR3 comprises 15 residues. CDR3 nucleotide sequence: TGCGCCAGCAGCCCCCTTGACCAGGGCGGCTATGGCTACACCTTC. Its protein product is CASSPLDQGGYGYTF.

The CDR3 loop reads CASSLITVGAGNTIYF. The CDR3 DNA follows: TGTGCCAGCAGCCTCATTACGGTTGGAGCTGGAAACACCATATATTTT. The chain is built from TRBV16 and TRBJ1-3; D is unclear. Germline lookup yields CDR1 KGHSY and CDR2 FQNENV. This CDR3 is built from 16 residues. V lost 4 bases and J lost 2, with 15 bases in between.

The chain combines TRBV5-6 with TRBJ1-1, with a weak D call TRBD1 (6 bases). Germline V gene lookup returns CDR1 SGHDT and CDR2 YYEEEE. Trimming pared 0 bases from V and 0 bases from J, leaving 18 bases between. The CDR3 has 18 residues. DNA of the CDR3: TGTGCCAGCAGCTTGGCCCCGGGGGAGGGGGGACTGAACACTGAAGCTTTCTTT. Its protein is CASSLAPGEGGLNTEAFF.

For the CDR3, the DNA is TGTGCCAGCAGTTTGACAGGGGGCCTTATCGGCGGGGAGCTGTTTTTT. The encoded protein is CASSLTGGLIGGELFF. The chain combines TRBV27 with TRBJ2-2, with 10 nucleotides matching TRBD1. The V and J ends lost 3 bases and 7 bases, in that order; junction bases with no gene match: 8. The CDR3 loop spans 16 amino acids. Germline V gene lookup returns CDR1 MNHEY and CDR2 SMNVEV (reference sequence).

This clone has a single count. The CDR3 spells CASSLTPGTGGNQPQHF. CDR3 DNA sequence: TGCGCCAGCAGCTTGACCCCCGGGACAGGGGGAAATCAGCCCCAGCATTTT. The rearrangement uses TRBV5-1 and TRBJ1-5; 11 bases align to TRBD1. The germline V gene encodes CDR1 SGHRS and CDR2 YFSETQ. Trimming cost V 1 base and J 4 bases; bases outside gene matches: 7. This CDR3 spans 17 amino acids.

CDR3 loop: CATQGVGYEQYF. The CDR3 DNA reads TGTGCCACCCAGGGCGTTGGCTACGAGCAGTACTTC. V usage is TRBV19 and J usage is TRBJ2-7; D is possibly TRBD1 (5 bases). The CDR3 spans 12 residues. V was clipped by 10 bases and J by 3 bases, with 13 bases between them. Germline CDR1 reads LNHDA; CDR2 reads SQIVND (reference sequence).

This clone showed up just a few times. Other DNA sequences within the sample encode an identical CDR3. This sequence joins TRBV20-1 and TRBJ2-7, with 8 bases matching TRBD2. In germline, CDR1 is DFQATT, CDR2 SNEGSKA (reference sequence). This CDR3 is built from 13 residues. After removal of 3 bases from V and 2 bases from J, the junction contained 3 bases not matched to a gene. The CDR3 DNA is TGCAGTGCTAGTAGCGGGGCCACCTACGAGCAGTACTTC. Protein sequence: CSASSGATYEQYF.

A single count supports this clone. The chain uses TRBV3-1 (or the pseudogene TRBV3-2) and TRBJ1-2, with D maybe TRBD1 (5 bases). V was cut by 1 base and J by 8 bases, with 14 bases left in between. Germline CDR1 LGHDT, CDR2 YNNKEL (reference sequence). The CDR3 has 14 residues. The CDR3 is CASSQAGAVNGYTF. CDR3 coding DNA: TGTGCCAGCAGCCAAGCTGGGGCGGTGAACGGCTACACCTTC.

The chain recombines TRBV9 with TRBJ2-1, with D tentatively TRBD2 (6 bases). Germline-derived CDR1 and CDR2 are SGDLS and YYNGEE. This CDR3 has 14 residues. V lost 4 bases and J lost 10, with 18 bases in between. CDR3 nucleotides: TGTGCCAGCAGCTCGGACACGGGTGGGGGGGAGCAGTTCTTC. It yields the protein CASSSDTGGGEQFF. Full variable domain (missing parts from reference TRBV9 and TRBJ2-1): DSGVTQTPKHLITATGQRVTLRCSPRSGDLSVYWYQQSLDQGLQFLIQYYNGEERAKGNILERFSAQQFPDLHSELNLSSLELGDSALYFCASSSDTGGGEQFFGPGTRLTVL.

J is TRBJ1-5 and V is TRBV2; D call uncertain. Germline CDR1 is SNHLY and CDR2 is FYNNEI. The CDR3 is 11 amino acids. V lost 6 bases and J lost 5, with 5 bases in between. This CDR3 reads CASREDQPQHF. The CDR3 DNA reads as TGTGCCAGCAGGGAGGATCAGCCCCAGCATTTT. Looking up the rest from reference TRBV2 and TRBJ1-5 gives the full variable domain: EPEVTQTPSHQVTQMGQEVILRCVPISNHLYFYWYRQILGQKVEFLVSFYNNEISEKSEIFDDQFSVERPDGSNFTLKIRSTKLEDSAMYFCASREDQPQHFGDGTRLSIL.

The rearrangement uses TRBV11-3 and TRBJ2-1; TRBD2 matches at 8 bases. Germline trimming cut 1 base from V and 5 bases from J; bases unmatched to any gene: 13. In germline, CDR1 is SGHNT, CDR2 YENEEA. The CDR3 consists of 18 residues. This CDR3 reads CASSLGAGLRGVHNEQFF. The CDR3 DNA reads as TGTGCCAGCAGCTTAGGGGCGGGGTTGCGGGGGGTCCACAATGAGCAGTTCTTC.